A selection of T cell receptor beta chains follows, all from one sample in a study of cytotoxic CD8 clonotypes in ibrutinib-treated CLL. The protocol was immunoSEQ multiplex PCR, while the TCRdb copy is restricted to in-frame clones and leaves out a portion. The sample carries roughly 190,000 clones, around 72% recorded once. This material consisted of PBMCs, taken after 24 months of ibrutinib treatment. The receptors were sampled from a human donor with chronic lymphocytic leukemia. The CDR3 runs from the conserved cysteine through the conserved F or W. The D gene is left open where the match is weak. A clone size is listed for some rows: how often the clone was seen (once, few, many), or a class if it is expanded.

clone size | D gene | J gene | V gene | CDR3 protein | CDR3 DNA
few | . | TRBJ1-2 | TRBV28 | CASSDRSYGYTF | TGTGCCAGCAGTGACAGAAGCTATGGCTACACCTTC
. | . | TRBJ1-1 | TRBV5-1 | CASTSGLANTEAFF | TGCGCCAGCACCTCGGGCCTTGCGAACACTGAAGCTTTCTTT
. | . | TRBJ2-7 | TRBV5-4 | CASSLIYGNEQYF | TGTGCCAGCAGCTTAATTTATGGGAACGAGCAGTACTTC
. | . | TRBJ1-2 | TRBV28 | CASSPQGGIYGYTF | TGTGCCAGCAGTCCCCAGGGAGGGATCTATGGCTACACCTTC
few | . | TRBJ1-5 | TRBV5-1 | CASSLGHTNSNQPQHF | TGCGCCAGCAGCTTGGGTCACACCAATAGCAATCAGCCCCAGCATTTT
. | TRBD1 | TRBJ1-2 | TRBV7-9 | CASSFLGGGGYTF | TGTGCCAGCAGCTTTTTAGGGGGCGGTGGCTACACCTTC
. | . | TRBJ2-1 | TRBV7-9 | CASSWGNNEQFF | TGTGCCAGCAGTTGGGGGAACAATGAGCAGTTCTTC
. | TRBD1 | TRBJ2-7 | TRBV5-4 | CASSSTRTGVTGEQYF | TGTGCCAGCAGCTCAACCCGGACAGGGGTTACGGGCGAGCAGTACTTC
. | TRBD2 | TRBJ2-3 | TRBV27 | CASSLGLAGVVADTQYF | TGTGCCAGCAGTCTGGGACTAGCGGGAGTTGTCGCAGATACGCAGTATTTT
. | TRBD2 | TRBJ2-3 | TRBV2 | CASRLAGGGTDTQYF | TGTGCCAGCCGACTAGCGGGAGGTGGCACAGATACGCAGTATTTT
. | . | TRBJ2-1 | TRBV7-9 | CASSLTGNEQFF | TGTGCCAGCAGCCTAACAGGGAATGAGCAGTTCTTC
. | . | TRBJ2-3 | TRBV4-3 | CASSQDYRLALEVGTDTQYF | TGCGCCAGCAGCCAAGATTACCGGCTAGCGTTGGAAGTAGGCACAGATACGCAGTATTTT
. | TRBD2 | TRBJ2-3 | TRBV4-3 | CASSLGLAGTDTQYF | TGCGCCAGCAGCTTAGGCCTAGCGGGCACAGATACGCAGTATTTT
. | . | TRBJ1-2 | TRBV10-3 | CAIRSGDYGYTF | TGTGCCATCAGGTCAGGGGACTATGGCTACACCTTC
few | TRBD2 | TRBJ2-3 | TRBV4-2 | CASSQELAGVTQYF | TGTGCCAGCAGCCAAGAGCTAGCGGGAGTTACGCAGTATTTT
once | TRBD1 | TRBJ1-2 | TRBV6-6 | CASSSPGTGVPYGYTF | TGTGCCAGCAGTTCACCCGGAACAGGGGTGCCCTATGGCTACACCTTC
. | TRBD2 | TRBJ2-7 | TRBV29-1 | CSVAPSGSDEQYF | TGCAGCGTTGCCCCTAGCGGGAGCGACGAGCAGTACTTC
. | . | TRBJ2-1 | TRBV9 | CASSRNSAGGNNEQFF | TGTGCCAGCAGCCGGAACTCTGCGGGTGGCAACAATGAGCAGTTCTTC
. | . | TRBJ1-1 | TRBV5-1 | CASSSGEAEAFF | TGCGCCAGCAGCTCGGGGGAAGCTGAAGCTTTCTTT
. | . | TRBJ1-4 | TRBV5-1 | CASSWAVDEKLFF | TGCGCCAGCAGCTGGGCAGTCGATGAAAAACTGTTTTTT
few | . | TRBJ2-4 | TRBV5-4 | CASSLEGAGNIQYF | TGTGCCAGCAGCTTGGAAGGGGCTGGAAACATTCAGTACTTC
. | TRBD2 | TRBJ2-1 | TRBV5-1 | CASRSGTLYNEQFF | TGCGCCAGCAGAAGCGGGACCCTCTACAATGAGCAGTTCTTC
once | . | TRBJ2-7 | TRBV6-5 | CASRPRAGGLYEQYF | TGTGCCAGCAGGCCCAGGGCCGGGGGACTCTACGAGCAGTACTTC
. | TRBD2 | TRBJ2-1 | TRBV7-7 | CASSLGLADANEQFF | TGTGCTAGCAGCTTAGGACTAGCGGACGCCAATGAGCAGTTCTTC
. | TRBD2 | TRBJ2-5 | TRBV27 | CASTAGARFGGSQYF | TGTGCCAGCACGGCGGGAGCCCGCTTTGGAGGGTCCCAGTACTTC
. | TRBD2 | TRBJ2-7 | TRBV6-1 | CASSLAALYEQYF | TGTGCCAGCAGTCTAGCGGCCCTCTACGAGCAGTACTTC
. | . | TRBJ2-2 | TRBV7-9 | CTSSPPGGPAGELFF | TGTACCAGCAGCCCCCCCGGGGGGCCGGCCGGGGAGCTGTTTTTT
. | . | TRBJ2-1 | TRBV4-3 | CASSQRQSGAGYNEQFF | TGCGCCAGCAGCCAGAGACAGTCCGGGGCGGGATACAATGAGCAGTTCTTC
. | . | TRBJ1-5 | TRBV30 | CAWSVRQNDQPQHF | TGTGCCTGGAGTGTACGCCAGAACGATCAGCCCCAGCATTTT
. | TRBD1 | TRBJ1-5 | TRBV27 | CASRRNGRQGGNQPQHF | TGTGCCAGCAGGAGAAACGGGAGACAGGGAGGCAATCAGCCCCAGCATTTT
. | . | TRBJ2-7 | TRBV10-2 | CASSVSGEQYF | TGCGCCAGCAGCGTTAGCGGCGAGCAGTACTTC
few | . | TRBJ1-2 | TRBV30 | CAWRGYGYTF | TGTGCCTGGAGGGGATATGGCTACACCTTC
few | . | TRBJ2-7 | TRBV14 | CASSQELGGEQYF | TGTGCCAGCAGCCAAGAGCTGGGCGGAGAGCAGTACTTC
. | TRBD1 | TRBJ2-7 | TRBV28 | CASTIRGRAYEQYF | TGTGCCAGCACCATAAGGGGGCGCGCCTACGAGCAGTACTTC
. | . | TRBJ1-3 | TRBV19 | CASRLGIAGNTIYF | TGTGCCAGTAGACTGGGAATTGCTGGAAACACCATATATTTT
. | TRBD1 | TRBJ1-4 | TRBV30 | CAWTGPGQATNEKLFF | TGTGCCTGGACCGGTCCGGGACAGGCAACTAATGAAAAACTGTTTTTT
. | . | TRBJ1-1 | TRBV9 | CASSVVGDMANTEAFF | TGTGCCAGCAGCGTAGTGGGGGATATGGCGAACACTGAAGCTTTCTTT
. | TRBD2 | TRBJ2-1 | TRBV9 | CASSSLAAYNEQFF | TGTGCCAGCAGCTCGCTAGCGGCCTACAATGAGCAGTTCTTC
. | . | TRBJ1-4 | TRBV5-6 | CASSLKGSNEKLFF | TGTGCCAGCAGCTTGAAGGGATCCAATGAAAAACTGTTTTTT
once | TRBD2 | TRBJ2-3 | TRBV4-3 | CASSQVLRLAGGADTQYF | TGCGCCAGCAGCCAAGTCTTGAGATTAGCGGGAGGGGCAGATACGCAGTATTTT
few | . | TRBJ2-2 | TRBV7-9 | CASSLLLALTGELFF | TGTGCCAGCAGCTTACTACTAGCATTAACCGGGGAGCTGTTTTTT
. | TRBD1 | TRBJ2-7 | TRBV11-1 | CASSLTGFQVYEQYF | TGTGCCAGCAGCTTGACAGGGTTTCAGGTCTACGAGCAGTACTTC
. | . | TRBJ2-7 | TRBV25-1 | CASNSGSNYEQYF | TGTGCCAGCAACTCAGGGTCCAACTACGAGCAGTACTTC
many | TRBD2 | TRBJ2-1 | TRBV28 | CASSLGTTYNEQFF | TGTGCCAGCAGTTTGGGGACTACCTACAATGAGCAGTTCTTC
once | . | TRBJ2-2 | TRBV2 | CASSWGEVGELFF | TGTGCCAGCAGTTGGGGGGAGGTCGGGGAGCTGTTTTTT
few | . | TRBJ2-5 | TRBV2 | CASSESLGPQYF | TGTGCCAGCAGTGAATCCCTAGGGCCCCAGTACTTC
. | TRBD2 | TRBJ2-7 | TRBV4-2 | CASSQNPLSGLAVYEQYF | TGTGCCAGCAGCCAAAATCCACTGTCGGGACTAGCAGTGTACGAGCAGTACTTC
. | TRBD2 | TRBJ2-7 | TRBV11-2 | CASSYSGSSPEQYF | TGTGCCAGCAGCTATAGCGGGAGTAGCCCCGAACAGTACTTC
. | TRBD2 | TRBJ2-7 | TRBV7-2 | CASRKGTSGVYEQYF | TGTGCCAGCAGAAAAGGGACTAGCGGGGTCTACGAGCAGTACTTC